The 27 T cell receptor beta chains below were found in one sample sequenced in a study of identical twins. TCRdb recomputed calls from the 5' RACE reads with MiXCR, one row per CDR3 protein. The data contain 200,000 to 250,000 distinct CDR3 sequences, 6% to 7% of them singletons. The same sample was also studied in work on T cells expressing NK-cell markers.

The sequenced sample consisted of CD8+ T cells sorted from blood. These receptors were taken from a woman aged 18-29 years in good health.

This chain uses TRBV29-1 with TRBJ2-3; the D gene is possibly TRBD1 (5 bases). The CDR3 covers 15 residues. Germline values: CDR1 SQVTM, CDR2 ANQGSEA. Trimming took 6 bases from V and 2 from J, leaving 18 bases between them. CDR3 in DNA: TGCAGCGTACCATGGACACCTGGCGCCACAGATACGCAGTATTTT. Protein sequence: CSVPWTPGATDTQYF.

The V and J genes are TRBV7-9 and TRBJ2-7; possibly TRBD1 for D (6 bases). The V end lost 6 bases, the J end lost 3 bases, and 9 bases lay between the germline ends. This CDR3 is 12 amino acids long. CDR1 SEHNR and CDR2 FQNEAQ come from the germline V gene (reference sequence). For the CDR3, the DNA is TGTGCCAGCAGGCTACAGGGCTACGAGCAGTACTTC. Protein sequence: CASRLQGYEQYF.

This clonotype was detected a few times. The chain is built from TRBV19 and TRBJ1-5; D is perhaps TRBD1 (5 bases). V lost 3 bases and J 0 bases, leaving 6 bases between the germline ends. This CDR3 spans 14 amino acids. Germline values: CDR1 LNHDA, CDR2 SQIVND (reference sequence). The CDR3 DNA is TGTGCCAGTAGTATGAGGGGTAGCAATCAGCCCCAGCATTTT. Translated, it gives CASSMRGSNQPQHF.

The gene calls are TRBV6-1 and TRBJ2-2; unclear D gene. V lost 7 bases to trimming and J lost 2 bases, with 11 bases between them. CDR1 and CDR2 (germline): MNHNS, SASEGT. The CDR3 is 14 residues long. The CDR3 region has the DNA TGTGCCAGCACGAGTCTCCTCAACACCGGGGAGCTGTTTTTT. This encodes CASTSLLNTGELFF.

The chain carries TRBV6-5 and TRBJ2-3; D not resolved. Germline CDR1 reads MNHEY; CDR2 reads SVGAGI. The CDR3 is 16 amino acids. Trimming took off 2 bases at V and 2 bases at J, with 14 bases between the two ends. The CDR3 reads CASSYGPGELTDTQYF. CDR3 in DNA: TGTGCCAGCAGTTACGGGCCAGGCGAACTCACAGATACGCAGTATTTT.

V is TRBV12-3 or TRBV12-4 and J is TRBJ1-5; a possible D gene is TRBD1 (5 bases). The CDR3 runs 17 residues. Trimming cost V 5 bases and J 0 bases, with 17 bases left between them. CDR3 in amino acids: CASSLRAFGDSNQPQHF. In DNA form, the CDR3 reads TGTGCCAGCAGTCTCAGGGCCTTTGGGGATAGCAATCAGCCCCAGCATTTT.

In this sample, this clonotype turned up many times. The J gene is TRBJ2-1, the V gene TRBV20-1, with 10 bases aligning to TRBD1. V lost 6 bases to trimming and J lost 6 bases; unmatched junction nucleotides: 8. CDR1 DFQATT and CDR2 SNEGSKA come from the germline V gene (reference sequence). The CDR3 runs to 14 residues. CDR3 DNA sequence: TGCAGTGCCCCGGGACAGGGGCGACCCAATGAGCAGTTCTTC. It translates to CSAPGQGRPNEQFF.

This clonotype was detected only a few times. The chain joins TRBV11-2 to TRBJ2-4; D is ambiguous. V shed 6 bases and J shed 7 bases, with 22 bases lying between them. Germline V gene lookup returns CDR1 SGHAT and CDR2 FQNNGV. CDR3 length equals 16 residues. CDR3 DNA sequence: TGTGCCAGCAGTTGGCTAAGTCGAGTTGACGGGAACATTCAGTACTTC. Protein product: CASSWLSRVDGNIQYF. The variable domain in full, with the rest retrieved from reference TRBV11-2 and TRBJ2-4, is EAGVAQSPRYKIIEKRQSVAFWCNPISGHATLYWYQQILGQGPKLLIQFQNNGVVDDSQLPKDRFSAERLKGVDSTLKIQPAKLEDSAVYLCASSWLSRVDGNIQYFGAGTRLSVL.

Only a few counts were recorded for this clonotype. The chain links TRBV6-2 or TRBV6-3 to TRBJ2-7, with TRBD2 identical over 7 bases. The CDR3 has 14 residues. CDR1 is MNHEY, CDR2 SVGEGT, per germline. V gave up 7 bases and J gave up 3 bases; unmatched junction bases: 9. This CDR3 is CASTGAGVFYEQYF. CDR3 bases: TGTGCCAGCACGGGTGCGGGAGTATTCTACGAGCAGTACTTC.

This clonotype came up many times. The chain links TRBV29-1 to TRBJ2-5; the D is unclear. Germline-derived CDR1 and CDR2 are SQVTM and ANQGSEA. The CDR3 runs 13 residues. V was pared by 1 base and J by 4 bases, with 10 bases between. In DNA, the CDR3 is TGCAGCGTTGAAGGTCTAGTTGCAGAGACCCAGTACTTC. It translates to CSVEGLVAETQYF.

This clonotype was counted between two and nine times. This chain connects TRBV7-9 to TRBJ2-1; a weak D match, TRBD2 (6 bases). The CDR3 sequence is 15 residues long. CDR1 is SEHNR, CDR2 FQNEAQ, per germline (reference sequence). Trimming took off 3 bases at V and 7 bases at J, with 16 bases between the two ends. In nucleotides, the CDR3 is TGTGCCAGCAGCTTTAGCGGTAGATTGAGGAATGAGCAGTTCTTC. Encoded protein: CASSFSGRLRNEQFF.

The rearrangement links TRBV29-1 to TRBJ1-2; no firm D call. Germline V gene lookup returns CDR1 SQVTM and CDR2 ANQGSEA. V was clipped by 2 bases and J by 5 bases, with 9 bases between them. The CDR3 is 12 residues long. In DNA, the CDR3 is TGCAGCGTTGAAACAGTAGTTTATGGCTACACCTTC. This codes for CSVETVVYGYTF. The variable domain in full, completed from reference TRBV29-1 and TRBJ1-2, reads SAVISQKPSRDICQRGTSLTIQCQVDSQVTMMFWYRQQPGQSLTLIATANQGSEATYESGFVIDKFPISRPNLTFSTLTVSNMSPEDSSIYLCSVETVVYGYTFGSGTRLTVV.

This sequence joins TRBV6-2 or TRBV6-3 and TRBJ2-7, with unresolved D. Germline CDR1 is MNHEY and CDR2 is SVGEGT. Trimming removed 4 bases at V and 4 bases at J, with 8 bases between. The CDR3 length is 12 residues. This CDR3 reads CASSFPHYEQYF. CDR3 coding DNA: TGTGCCAGCAGTTTCCCCCATTACGAGCAGTACTTC.

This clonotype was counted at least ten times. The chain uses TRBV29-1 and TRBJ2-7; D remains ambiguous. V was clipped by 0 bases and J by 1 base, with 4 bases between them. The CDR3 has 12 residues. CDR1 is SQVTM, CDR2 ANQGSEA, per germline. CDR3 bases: TGCAGCGTTGAAGATGGATCCTACGAGCAGTACTTC. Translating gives CSVEDGSYEQYF.

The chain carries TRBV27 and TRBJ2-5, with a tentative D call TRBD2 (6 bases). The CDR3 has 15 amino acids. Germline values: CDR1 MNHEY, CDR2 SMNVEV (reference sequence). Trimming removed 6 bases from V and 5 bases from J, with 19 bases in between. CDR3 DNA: TGTGCCAGCAGAGAACTAGGGGTTCTAGCGGAGACCCAGTACTTC. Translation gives CASRELGVLAETQYF.

The CDR3 is CASSFPGAEAFF. As DNA, the CDR3 is TGTGCCAGCAGCTTCCCGGGGGCTGAAGCTTTCTTT. The chain joins TRBV27 to TRBJ1-1; D is possibly TRBD1 (5 bases). This CDR3 region has 12 residues. The V gene lost 6 bases and the J gene lost 6 bases, with 11 bases spanning the gap. Germline CDR1 reads MNHEY; CDR2 reads SMNVEV (reference sequence).

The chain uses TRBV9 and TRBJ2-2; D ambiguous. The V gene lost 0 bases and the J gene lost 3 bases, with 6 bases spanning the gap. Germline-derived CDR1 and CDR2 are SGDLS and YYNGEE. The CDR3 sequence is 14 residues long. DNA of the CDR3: TGTGCCAGCAGCGTAGAGGTGGACACCGGGGAGCTGTTTTTT. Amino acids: CASSVEVDTGELFF.

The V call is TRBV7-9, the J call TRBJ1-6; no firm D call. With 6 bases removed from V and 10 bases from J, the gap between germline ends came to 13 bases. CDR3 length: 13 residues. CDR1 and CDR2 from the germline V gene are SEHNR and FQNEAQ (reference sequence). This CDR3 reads CASSASFSSPLHF. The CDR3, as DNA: TGTGCCAGCAGTGCGTCGTTTTCATCACCCCTCCACTTT.

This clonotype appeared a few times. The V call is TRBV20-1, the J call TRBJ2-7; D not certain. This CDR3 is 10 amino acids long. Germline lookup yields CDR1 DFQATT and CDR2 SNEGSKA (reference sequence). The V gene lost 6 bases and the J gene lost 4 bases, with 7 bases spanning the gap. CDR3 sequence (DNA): TGCAGTGCCCCCCTATACGAGCAGTACTTC. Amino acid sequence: CSAPLYEQYF.

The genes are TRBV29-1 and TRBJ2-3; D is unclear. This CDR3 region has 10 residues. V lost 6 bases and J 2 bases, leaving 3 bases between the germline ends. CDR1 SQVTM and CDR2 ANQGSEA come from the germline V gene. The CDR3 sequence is CSVTTDTQYF. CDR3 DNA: TGCAGCGTCACCACAGATACGCAGTATTTT.

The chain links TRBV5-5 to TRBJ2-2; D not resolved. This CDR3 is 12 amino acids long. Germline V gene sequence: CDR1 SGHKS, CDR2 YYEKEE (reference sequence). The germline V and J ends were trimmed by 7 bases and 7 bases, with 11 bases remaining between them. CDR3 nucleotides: TGTGCCAGCGGCCCTCGGCGCGGGGAGCTGTTTTTT. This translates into CASGPRRGELFF.

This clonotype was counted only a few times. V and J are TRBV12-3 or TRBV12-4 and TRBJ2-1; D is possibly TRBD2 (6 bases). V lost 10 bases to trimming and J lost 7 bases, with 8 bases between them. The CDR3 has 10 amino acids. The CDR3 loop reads CATRGNEQFF. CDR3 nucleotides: TGTGCCACCCGGGGGAATGAGCAGTTCTTC.

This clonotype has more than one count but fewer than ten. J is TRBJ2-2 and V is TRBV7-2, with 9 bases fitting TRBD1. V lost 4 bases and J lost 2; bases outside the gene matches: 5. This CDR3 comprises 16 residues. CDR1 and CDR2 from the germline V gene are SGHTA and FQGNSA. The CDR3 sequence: CASSSTDRGNTGELFF. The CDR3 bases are TGTGCCAGCAGCTCCACGGACAGGGGTAACACCGGGGAGCTGTTTTTT.

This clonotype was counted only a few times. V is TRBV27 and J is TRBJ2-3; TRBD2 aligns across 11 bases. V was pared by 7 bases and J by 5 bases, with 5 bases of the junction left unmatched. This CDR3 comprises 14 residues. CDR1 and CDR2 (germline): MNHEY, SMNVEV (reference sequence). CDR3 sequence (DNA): TGTGCCAGCACCAGGGGGACTAGCGGAGATACGCAGTATTTT. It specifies CASTRGTSGDTQYF.

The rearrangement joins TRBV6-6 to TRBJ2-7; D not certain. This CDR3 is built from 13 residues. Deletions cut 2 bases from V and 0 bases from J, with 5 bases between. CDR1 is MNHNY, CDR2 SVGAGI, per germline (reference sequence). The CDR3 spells CASSYHGSYEQYF. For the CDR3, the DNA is TGTGCCAGCAGTTACCACGGCTCCTACGAGCAGTACTTC.

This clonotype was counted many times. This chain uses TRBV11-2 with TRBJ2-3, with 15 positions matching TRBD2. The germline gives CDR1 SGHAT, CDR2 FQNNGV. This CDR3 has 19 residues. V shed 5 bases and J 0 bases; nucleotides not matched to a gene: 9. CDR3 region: CASSGTGTSGRLSTDTQYF. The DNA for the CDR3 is TGTGCCAGCAGCGGTACCGGGACTAGCGGGAGGCTGAGCACAGATACGCAGTATTTT.

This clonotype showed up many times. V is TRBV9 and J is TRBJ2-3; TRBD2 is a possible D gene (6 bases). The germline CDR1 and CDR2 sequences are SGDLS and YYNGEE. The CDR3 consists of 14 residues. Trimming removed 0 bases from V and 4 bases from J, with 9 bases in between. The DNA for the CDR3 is TGTGCCAGCAGCGTAGACTCGGGAGCAGATACGCAGTATTTT. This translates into CASSVDSGADTQYF.